The 27 T cell receptor beta chains reported below all come from one sample, sequenced in a study of Graves' ophthalmopathy and Graves' hyperthyroidism. Investigators amplified TCR beta CDR3 regions from RNA transcripts. The first round was an RT-PCR with HTBI primers, and the second round was a multiplex PCR. MiXCR, run by TCRdb on the multiplex PCR reads, gives a single entry per CDR3 protein. Of over a million distinct CDR3 sequences listed, 35% to 40% were seen once; the top ten hold 11%. The sample was peripheral blood or thyroid tissue (not recorded which). These receptors were taken from an adult man with Graves' hyperthyroidism.

This clonotype was picked up many times. The chain has TRBV24-1 and TRBJ2-2; D is possibly TRBD1 (5 bases). The CDR3 has 16 residues. Trimming took off 4 bases at V and 4 bases at J, with 15 bases between the two ends. CDR1 and CDR2 from the germline V gene are KGHDR and SFDVKD. CDR3 region: CATSDTSGRITGELFF. As DNA, the CDR3 is TGTGCCACCAGTGACACCTCAGGGCGTATCACCGGGGAGCTGTTTTTT.

The rearrangement links TRBV29-1 to TRBJ1-3; maybe TRBD1 (6 bases). Germline-derived CDR1 and CDR2 are SQVTM and ANQGSEA. The CDR3 runs 14 residues. The V gene lost 0 bases and the J gene lost 2 bases, with 8 bases spanning the gap. As DNA, the CDR3 is TGCAGCGTTGAAGATCGGGGGCCTGGAAACACCATATATTTT. Translation gives CSVEDRGPGNTIYF.

This clonotype appeared many times. V is TRBV2 and J is TRBJ1-5, with a tentative D call TRBD1 (5 bases). Looked up from germline, CDR1 is SNHLY and CDR2 is FYNNEI. Trimming pared 6 bases from V and 4 bases from J, leaving 13 bases between. The CDR3 extends over 14 amino acids. The CDR3 nucleotides read TGTGCCAGCAGCGCCGGGACGTGGAATCAGCCCCAGCATTTT. Protein sequence: CASSAGTWNQPQHF.

This chain joins TRBV7-2 and TRBJ2-7; the D gene could be TRBD1 or TRBD2 (6 bases each). CDR1 is SGHTA and CDR2 is FQGNSA in the germline V gene. V was pared by 2 bases and J by 4 bases, with 21 bases between. The CDR3 totals 17 residues. The CDR3 protein is CASSLIAGRGLSYEQYF. CDR3 sequence (DNA): TGTGCCAGCAGCTTAATCGCGGGCAGGGGACTCTCTTACGAGCAGTACTTC.

This clonotype was seen a few times. The chain is built from TRBV3-1 and TRBJ2-7, with no clear D. V gave up 0 bases and J gave up 0 bases, with 6 bases separating them. CDR1 and CDR2 (germline): LGHDT, YNNKEL (reference sequence). The length of the CDR3 is 14 residues. The CDR3 here is CASSQDGLSYEQYF. The CDR3 nucleotides are TGTGCCAGCAGCCAAGACGGGCTCTCCTACGAGCAGTACTTC.

This clonotype was observed at least ten times. The chain is built from TRBV12-3 or TRBV12-4 and TRBJ1-2; possibly TRBD1 for D (6 bases). This CDR3 comprises 14 residues. V lost 7 bases and J 2 bases, leaving 14 bases between the germline ends. In nucleotides, the CDR3 is TGTGCCAGCACCCAGGACAGCCCGAACTATGGCTACACCTTC. It specifies CASTQDSPNYGYTF.

This clonotype came up a few times. This rearrangement joins TRBV6-5 to TRBJ2-5, with 8 bases matching TRBD2. CDR3 length equals 14 residues. From germline, CDR1 is MNHEY and CDR2 SVGAGI. V gave up 8 bases and J gave up 4 bases; unmatched junction bases: 9. The CDR3 protein is CASDSGISGETQYF. In nucleotides, the CDR3 is TGTGCCAGCGATAGCGGGATCTCTGGAGAGACCCAGTACTTC.

The chain couples TRBV10-3 to TRBJ1-2, with a weak D call TRBD1 (5 bases). Germline-derived CDR1 and CDR2 are ENHRY and SYGVKD. The CDR3 is 14 amino acids. Trimming took 8 bases from V and 5 from J, leaving 18 bases between them. CDR3 residues: CAIGGDGWGYGYTF. CDR3 bases: TGTGCCATCGGGGGGGACGGTTGGGGATATGGCTACACCTTC.

This clonotype was observed at least ten times. This chain connects TRBV5-1 to TRBJ1-1; D unresolved. Trimming cost V 1 base and J 0 bases, with 7 bases left between them. Per the germline V gene, CDR1 is SGHRS and CDR2 is YFSETQ. The CDR3 extends over 14 amino acids. The CDR3 loop reads CASSLSVLNTEAFF. CDR3 coding DNA: TGCGCCAGCAGCTTGTCCGTTCTGAACACTGAAGCTTTCTTT. The whole variable domain, filled in from reference TRBV5-1 and TRBJ1-1, reads KAGVTQTPRYLIKTRGQQVTLSCSPISGHRSVSWYQQTPGQGLQFLFEYFSETQRNKGNFPGRFSGRQFSNSRSEMNVSTLELGDSALYLCASSLSVLNTEAFFGQGTRLTVV.

The chain has TRBV11-2 and TRBJ2-5; 14 bases agree with TRBD2. The CDR3 runs to 18 residues. Germline CDR1 and CDR2: SGHAT and FQNNGV. V dropped 6 bases and J dropped 2; count of bases not matched to a gene: 11. Here the CDR3 reads CASRGGTSGGVTQETQYF. CDR3 coding DNA: TGTGCCAGCAGGGGCGGGACTAGCGGGGGAGTTACACAAGAGACCCAGTACTTC.

J is TRBJ2-5 and V is TRBV19; D is possibly TRBD2 (6 bases). Germline CDR1 reads LNHDA; CDR2 reads SQIVND (reference sequence). This CDR3 comprises 14 residues. The V end was cut by 3 bases, the J end by 3 bases, with 11 bases between. The DNA for the CDR3 is TGTGCCAGTAGTATCGTCAGGGAGGAAGAGACCCAGTACTTC. This gives the protein CASSIVREEETQYF.

This clonotype has ten or more counts. This chain uses TRBV15 with TRBJ2-7; D tentatively fits TRBD1 or TRBD2 (6 bases each). The length of the CDR3 is 15 residues. Germline V gene lookup returns CDR1 LNHNV and CDR2 YYDKDF (reference sequence). V gave up 1 base and J gave up 4 bases, with 14 bases separating them. In DNA form, the CDR3 reads TGTGCCACCAGCAGAGGGGGCGGGACACCATACGAGCAGTACTTC. Its protein product is CATSRGGGTPYEQYF.

There are many counts of this clonotype. The rearrangement links TRBV25-1 to TRBJ1-5, with TRBD1 as a possible D gene (5 bases). CDR1 is MGHDK, CDR2 SYGVNS, per germline. The V end was cut by 6 bases, the J end by 5 bases, with 26 bases between. The CDR3 is 18 residues long. The CDR3 spells CASRRGPGGGALDQPQHF. The CDR3 DNA follows: TGTGCCAGCAGGAGGGGACCGGGGGGAGGGGCTTTGGATCAGCCCCAGCATTTT.

This clonotype has at least ten counts. This sequence joins TRBV11-2 and TRBJ2-7, with D possibly matching TRBD2 (7 bases). The CDR3 is made up of 14 amino acids. Germline V gene sequence: CDR1 SGHAT, CDR2 FQNNGV. V was shortened by 4 bases and J by 9 bases, with 19 bases between the two germline ends. CDR3 region: CASSSRTGGRGQYF. CDR3 DNA: TGTGCCAGCAGCTCCCGAACGGGGGGCCGGGGGCAGTACTTC.

This chain connects TRBV27 to TRBJ2-7; possibly TRBD1 or TRBD2 for D (6 bases each). The V gene lost 4 bases and the J gene lost 2 bases, with 9 bases spanning the gap. The CDR3 is made up of 13 amino acids. The germline V gene encodes CDR1 MNHEY and CDR2 SMNVEV (reference sequence). The CDR3, as DNA: TGTGCCAGCAGTTGGGGGGACACCTACGAGCAGTACTTC. Its protein is CASSWGDTYEQYF.

This clonotype was seen at least ten times. The chain employs TRBV20-1 and TRBJ1-6; D is unresolved. The CDR3 runs 12 residues. The germline V gene has CDR1 DFQATT and CDR2 SNEGSKA (reference sequence). The CDR3 here is CAGRSYNSPLHF. As DNA, the CDR3 is TGCGCAGGCCGGTCCTATAATTCACCCCTCCACTTT.

In the case of this clonotype: This may come from a read error, since a much larger clone is one base off. The chain recombines TRBV7-2 with TRBJ2-7; 8 bases are a match to TRBD2. Germline-derived CDR1 and CDR2 are SGHTA and FQGNSA. V shed 4 bases and J 5 bases; nucleotides not matched to a gene: 7. The CDR3 totals 14 residues. The CDR3 is CASSSRGLADEQYF. The CDR3 DNA sequence: TGTGCCAGCAGCTCGCGCGGACTAGCTGACGAGCAGTACTTC.

The chain couples TRBV20-1 to TRBJ1-4; TRBD1 matches 8 bases. The J segment lost 4 bases and the V segment lost 3 bases, leaving 10 bases of the junction unmatched. Germline CDR1 and CDR2: DFQATT and SNEGSKA (reference sequence). This CDR3 is built from 16 residues. The DNA of the CDR3 is TGCAGTGCTAGGTTGCAGGGGGCTTGGGGTAATGAAAAACTGTTTTTT. It translates to CSARLQGAWGNEKLFF.

This clonotype was observed at least ten times. The V gene is TRBV7-9, the J gene TRBJ2-7, with 8 bases matching TRBD1. CDR3 size: 15 residues. The germline gives CDR1 SEHNR, CDR2 FQNEAQ (reference sequence). The junction had 12 bases not matched to a gene; V was cut back by 5 bases and J by 6 bases. The CDR3 region is CASSPGQGIRREQYF. The CDR3 nucleotides read TGTGCCAGCAGCCCCGGACAGGGAATCAGGCGCGAGCAGTACTTC.

A remark on this clonotype: The conserved final phenylalanine or tryptophan is absent from the CDR3, which likely points to a read error. The limits of the CDR3 on the DNA are not certain, so only TCRdb's listed CDR3 is given. V gene TRBV5-1 combines with J gene TRBJ1-1. Per the germline V gene, CDR1 is SGHRS and CDR2 is YFSETQ. The CDR3 extends over 9 residues, inclusive of both ends. The CDR3: CASSLGPLL.

The chain links TRBV7-9 to TRBJ2-7, with TRBD2 identical over 7 bases. The V gene's germline CDR1 is SEHNR and CDR2 FQNEAQ (reference sequence). Losses at the gene ends were 2 bases for V and 4 bases for J; bases not matched to a gene: 8. This CDR3 region has 15 residues. The CDR3 nucleotides are TGTGCCAGCAGCTTAACAGCGGGGATCTCTTACGAGCAGTACTTC. It codes for CASSLTAGISYEQYF. The full variable domain, rest sourced from reference TRBV7-9 and TRBJ2-7, is DTGVSQNPRHKITKRGQNVTFRCDPISEHNRLYWYRQTLGQGPEFLTYFQNEAQLEKSRLLSDRFSAERPKGSFSTLEIQRTEQGDSAMYLCASSLTAGISYEQYFGPGTRLTVT.

Many counts were recorded for this clonotype. The rearrangement links TRBV20-1 to TRBJ2-7, with 8 bases aligning to TRBD1. This CDR3 is 13 amino acids long. Germline CDR1 and CDR2: DFQATT and SNEGSKA (reference sequence). Trimming took 5 bases from V and 3 from J; bases not matched to a gene: 6. CDR3 DNA: TGCAGTGCTCGGACAGGGACATACTACGAGCAGTACTTC. Translation gives CSARTGTYYEQYF.

The chain links TRBV7-9 to TRBJ1-4; D is undetermined. CDR1 and CDR2 from the germline V gene are SEHNR and FQNEAQ (reference sequence). This CDR3 has 15 amino acids. The V gene lost 3 bases and the J gene lost 5 bases, with 13 bases spanning the gap. CDR3 nucleotide sequence: TGTGCCAGCAGCTTTGAGCTTCGTTGGAATGAAAAACTGTTTTTT. Its protein product is CASSFELRWNEKLFF.

Only a few counts were recorded for this clonotype. A read error may be the cause here, since a much bigger clone is one base away. The CDR3 DNA is TGTGCCAGCAGCACAAGAGCGGGAGGGGCCTACGAGCAGTACTTC. This translates into CASSTRAGGAYEQYF. V usage is TRBV13 and J usage is TRBJ2-7, with 10 positions matching TRBD2. The CDR3 runs 15 residues. Germline CDR1 PRHDT, CDR2 FYEKMQ (reference sequence). V was pared by 5 bases and J by 2 bases, with 6 bases of the junction left unmatched.

The V and J genes are TRBV29-1 and TRBJ1-2; D not certain. V was trimmed by 8 bases and J by 7 bases, leaving 20 bases between them. This CDR3 spans 13 amino acids. From germline, CDR1 is SQVTM and CDR2 ANQGSEA. The CDR3 sequence: CSLEQSSLGGYTF. The CDR3 region has the DNA TGCAGCTTAGAACAGTCATCTCTTGGTGGCTACACCTTC. Full variable domain (remainder filled in from reference TRBV29-1 and TRBJ1-2): SAVISQKPSRDICQRGTSLTIQCQVDSQVTMMFWYRQQPGQSLTLIATANQGSEATYESGFVIDKFPISRPNLTFSTLTVSNMSPEDSSIYLCSLEQSSLGGYTFGSGTRLTVV.

V usage is TRBV9 and J usage is TRBJ1-4; TRBD1 matches at 7 bases. The germline V gene has CDR1 SGDLS and CDR2 YYNGEE. This CDR3 has 19 residues. Germline trimming cut 3 bases from V and 4 bases from J; bases unmatched to any gene: 18. The chain's CDR3 is CASSGTEEGQFSLNEKLFF. The CDR3 DNA sequence: TGTGCCAGCAGCGGAACGGAGGAGGGACAGTTCAGCCTTAATGAAAAACTGTTTTTT.

This clonotype was observed a few times. The chain links TRBV6-1 to TRBJ2-7, with 10 bases lining up with TRBD1. CDR1 MNHNS and CDR2 SASEGT come from the germline V gene. The ends lost 2 bases at V and 5 bases at J; junction bases unmatched: 3. The CDR3 runs 14 residues. CDR3 residues: CASSEPGQGHEQYF. DNA of the CDR3: TGTGCCAGCAGTGAACCGGGACAGGGGCACGAGCAGTACTTC.